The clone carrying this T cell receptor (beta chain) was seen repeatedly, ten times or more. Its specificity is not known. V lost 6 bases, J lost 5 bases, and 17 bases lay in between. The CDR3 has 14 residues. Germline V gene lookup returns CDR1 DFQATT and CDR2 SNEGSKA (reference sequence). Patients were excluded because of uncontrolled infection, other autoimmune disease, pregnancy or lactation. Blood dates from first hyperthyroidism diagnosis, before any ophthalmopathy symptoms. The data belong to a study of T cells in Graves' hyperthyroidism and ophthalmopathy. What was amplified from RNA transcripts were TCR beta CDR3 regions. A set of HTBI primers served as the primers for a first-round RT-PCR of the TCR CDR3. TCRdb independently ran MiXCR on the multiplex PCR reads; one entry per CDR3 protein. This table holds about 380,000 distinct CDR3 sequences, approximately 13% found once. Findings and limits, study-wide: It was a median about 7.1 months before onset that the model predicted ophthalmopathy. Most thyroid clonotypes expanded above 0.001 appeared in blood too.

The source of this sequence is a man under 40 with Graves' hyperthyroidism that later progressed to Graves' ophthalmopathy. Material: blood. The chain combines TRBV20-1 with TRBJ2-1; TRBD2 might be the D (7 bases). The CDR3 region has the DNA TGCAGTGCCGACCGGGGCGGGGGCCACAATGAGCAGTTCTTC. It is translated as CSADRGGGHNEQFF.